This T cell receptor (beta chain) was observed in a study of cytotoxic CD8 clonotypes in ibrutinib-treated CLL. The overall study: Patient counts were ten to eleven relapsed/refractory, over 14 treatment-naive and 17 IGHV unmutated. Findings and caveats of the study: Public clonotypes proved infrequent, and on treatment they shrank or remained steady. Clonality grew at ibrutinib response; at progression, it decreased back toward baseline.

Germline V gives CDR1 SNHLY, CDR2 FYNNEI. Unmatched junction bases numbered 9, after V lost 10 bases and J lost 9 bases. The CDR3 is 12 amino acids. With respect to this clone: Its antigen is unidentified.

TCRdb's copy holds only in-frame clones and misses some; the assay was immunoSEQ multiplex PCR. The table shows 250,000 to 350,000 clones, with 76% occurring only once. This TCR was recovered from a human donor with chronic lymphocytic leukemia. This specimen consisted of PBMCs, obtained at disease progression, from a patient treated with ibrutinib. The chain combines TRBV2 with TRBJ2-1, with 7 bases lining up with TRBD1. The CDR3 sequence is CAMKNRGFEQFF. Written as DNA, the CDR3 is TGTGCCATGAAGAACAGGGGTTTTGAGCAGTTCTTC.